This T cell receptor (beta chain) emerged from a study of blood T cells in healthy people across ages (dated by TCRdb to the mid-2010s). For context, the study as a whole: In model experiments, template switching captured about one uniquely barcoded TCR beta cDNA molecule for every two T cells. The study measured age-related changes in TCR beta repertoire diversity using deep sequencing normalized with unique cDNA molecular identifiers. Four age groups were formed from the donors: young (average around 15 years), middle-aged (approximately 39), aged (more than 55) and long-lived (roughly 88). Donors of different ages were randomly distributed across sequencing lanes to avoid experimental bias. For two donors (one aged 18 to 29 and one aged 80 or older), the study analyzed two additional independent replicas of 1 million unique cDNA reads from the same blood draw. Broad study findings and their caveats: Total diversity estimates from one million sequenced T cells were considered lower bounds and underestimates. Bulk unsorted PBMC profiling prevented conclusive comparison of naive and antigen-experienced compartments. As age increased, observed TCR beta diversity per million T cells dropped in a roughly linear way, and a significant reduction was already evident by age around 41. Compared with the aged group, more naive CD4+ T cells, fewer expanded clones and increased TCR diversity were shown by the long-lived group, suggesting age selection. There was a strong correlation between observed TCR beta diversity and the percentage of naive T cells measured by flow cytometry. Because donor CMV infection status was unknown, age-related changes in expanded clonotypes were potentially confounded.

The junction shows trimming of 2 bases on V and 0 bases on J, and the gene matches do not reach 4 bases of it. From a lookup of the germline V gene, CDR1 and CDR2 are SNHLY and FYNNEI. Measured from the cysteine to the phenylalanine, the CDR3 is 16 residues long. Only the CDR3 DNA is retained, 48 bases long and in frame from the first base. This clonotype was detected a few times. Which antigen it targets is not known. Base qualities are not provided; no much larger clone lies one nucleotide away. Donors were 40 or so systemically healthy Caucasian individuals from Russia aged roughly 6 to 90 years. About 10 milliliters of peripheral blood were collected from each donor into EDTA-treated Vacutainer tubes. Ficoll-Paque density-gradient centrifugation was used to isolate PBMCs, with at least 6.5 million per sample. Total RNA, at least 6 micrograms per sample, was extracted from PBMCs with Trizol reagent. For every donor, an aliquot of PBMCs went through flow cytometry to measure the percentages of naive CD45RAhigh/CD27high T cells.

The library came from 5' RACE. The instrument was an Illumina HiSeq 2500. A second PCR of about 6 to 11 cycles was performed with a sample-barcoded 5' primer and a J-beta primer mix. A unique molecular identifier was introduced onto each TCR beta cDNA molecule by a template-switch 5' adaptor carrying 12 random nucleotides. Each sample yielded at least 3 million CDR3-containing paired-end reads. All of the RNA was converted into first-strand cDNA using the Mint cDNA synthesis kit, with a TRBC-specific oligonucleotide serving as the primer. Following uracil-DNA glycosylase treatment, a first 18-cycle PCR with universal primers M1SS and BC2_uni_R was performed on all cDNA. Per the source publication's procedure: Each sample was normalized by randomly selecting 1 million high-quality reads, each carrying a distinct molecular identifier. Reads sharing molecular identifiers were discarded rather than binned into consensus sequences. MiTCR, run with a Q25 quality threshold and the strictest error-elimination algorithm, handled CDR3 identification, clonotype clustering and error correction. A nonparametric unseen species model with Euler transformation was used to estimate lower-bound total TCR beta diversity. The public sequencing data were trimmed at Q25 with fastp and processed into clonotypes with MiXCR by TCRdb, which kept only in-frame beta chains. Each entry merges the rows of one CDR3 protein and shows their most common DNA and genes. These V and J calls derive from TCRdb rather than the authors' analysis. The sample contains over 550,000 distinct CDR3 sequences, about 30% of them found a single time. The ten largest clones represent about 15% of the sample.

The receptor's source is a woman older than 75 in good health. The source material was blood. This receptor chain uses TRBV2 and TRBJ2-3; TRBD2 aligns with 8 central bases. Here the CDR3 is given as CASSEFSGVSTDTQYF. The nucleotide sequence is TGTGCCAGCAGTGAATTTAGCGGGGTCAGCACAGATACGCAGTATTTT.